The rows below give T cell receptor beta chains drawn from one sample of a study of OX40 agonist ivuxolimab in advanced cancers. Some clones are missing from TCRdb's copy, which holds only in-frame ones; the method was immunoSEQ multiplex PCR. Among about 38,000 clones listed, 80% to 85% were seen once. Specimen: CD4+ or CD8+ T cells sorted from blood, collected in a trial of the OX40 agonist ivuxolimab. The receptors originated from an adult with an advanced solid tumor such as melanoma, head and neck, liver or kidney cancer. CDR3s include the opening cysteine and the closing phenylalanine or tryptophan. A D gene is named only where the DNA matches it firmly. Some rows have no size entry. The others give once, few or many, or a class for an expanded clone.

TGCGCCAGCAGCCAAGACGAGACTAGCGGCTACAATGAGCAGTTCTTC | CASSQDETSGYNEQFF | TRBV4-1 | . | TRBJ2-1 | TRBD2
TGTGCCAGCTCACCACCGATCCGATACGAGCAGTACTTC | CASSPPIRYEQYF | TRBV18 | once | TRBJ2-7 | .
TGCGCCAGCAGCCAAGAGGTGCAGGGTGGCTATGGCTACACCTTC | CASSQEVQGGYGYTF | TRBV4-1 | . | TRBJ1-2 | .
TGTGCCAGCAGTCCTTTAACGGGGGGCGGGGAGCTGTTTTTT | CASSPLTGGGELFF | TRBV6-1 | . | TRBJ2-2 | TRBD2
TGTGCCAGCAGAGGGACAGGGATTGCCAATCAGCCCCAGCATTTT | CASRGTGIANQPQHF | TRBV28 | . | TRBJ1-5 | TRBD1
TGTGCCAGCAGCCCAGGGCAGGGTAATGAAAAACTGTTTTTT | CASSPGQGNEKLFF | TRBV5-4 | . | TRBJ1-4 | .
TGCAGCGTTGAAGGGTACACCGGGGAGCTGTTTTTT | CSVEGYTGELFF | TRBV29-1 | . | TRBJ2-2 | .
TGCAGTGCTAGAGAGGACCACGAGCAGTACTTC | CSAREDHEQYF | TRBV20-1 | . | TRBJ2-7 | .
TGTGCCAGCAGCCTGGTTACAGGGAACACTGAAGCTTTCTTT | CASSLVTGNTEAFF | TRBV5-6 | once | TRBJ1-1 | .
TGTGCCAGCAGCCTATACACCTCTGGGGCCAACGTCCTGACTTTC | CASSLYTSGANVLTF | TRBV4-2 | . | TRBJ2-6 | .
TGTGCCAGCAGTCCAGGGGATTTGGGGAACACTGAAGCTTTCTTT | CASSPGDLGNTEAFF | TRBV6-5 | . | TRBJ1-1 | .
TGCGCCAGCAGCCAGACCGGGACAAGCTATGGCTACACCTTC | CASSQTGTSYGYTF | TRBV4-1 | . | TRBJ1-2 | .
TGTGCTAGTGGGCCAGGGTACACAGATACGCAGTATTTT | CASGPGYTDTQYF | TRBV12-5 | . | TRBJ2-3 | .
TGTGCCAGCAGCTTGGAGCTGAGCACTGAAGCTTTCTTT | CASSLELSTEAFF | TRBV5-4 | few | TRBJ1-1 | .
TGTGCCAGCAGCCAAGAAATAGTAGGCGTTCGGGCTGAGCAGTTCTTC | CASSQEIVGVRAEQFF | TRBV14 | . | TRBJ2-1 | .
TGTGCCAGCAGCTTAGGCCTAGCGGTCTACAATGAGCAGTTCTTC | CASSLGLAVYNEQFF | TRBV7-9 | once | TRBJ2-1 | TRBD2
TGTGCCAGCAGCTACTGGAATCAGCCCCAGCATTTT | CASSYWNQPQHF | TRBV5-6 | . | TRBJ1-5 | .
TGTGCCAGTACGAATCATTGGCAGGGGGCGCGTGGAAACACCATATATTTT | CASTNHWQGARGNTIYF | TRBV19 | . | TRBJ1-3 | TRBD1
TGTGCCAGCAGCCTACTCAGGGGAACCGCGGGGGAGCAGTACTTC | CASSLLRGTAGEQYF | TRBV11-3 | once | TRBJ2-7 | .
TGCGCCAGCAGCCAACGAAAGGAGGGAATCGAGCAGTACTTC | CASSQRKEGIEQYF | TRBV4-3 | . | TRBJ2-7 | .
TGCGCCAGCAGTGAGTCCGGGGGGCAACCTTTCTTT | CASSESGGQPFF | TRBV10-1 | . | TRBJ1-1 | .
TGTGCCAGCAGCCCCCAGCGCCCCAAAGAGACCCAGTACTTC | CASSPQRPKETQYF | TRBV7-9 | . | TRBJ2-5 | .
TGTGCCAGCAGTCTATTCGGGACAGGGGGCTATGGCTACACCTTC | CASSLFGTGGYGYTF | TRBV28 | . | TRBJ1-2 | TRBD1
TGTGCCAGCAGCCCAGGGGAGGGCGAGCAGTACTTC | CASSPGEGEQYF | TRBV7-9 | . | TRBJ2-7 | .
TGTGCCAGCAGCCGCAGCCTCGACAGGGGGCAGGGTGGCTACACCTTC | CASSRSLDRGQGGYTF | TRBV5-6 | few | TRBJ1-2 | TRBD1
TGCAGCGTCAACCCCGGGACAGGGAATGGCTACACCTTC | CSVNPGTGNGYTF | TRBV29-1 | . | TRBJ1-2 | TRBD1